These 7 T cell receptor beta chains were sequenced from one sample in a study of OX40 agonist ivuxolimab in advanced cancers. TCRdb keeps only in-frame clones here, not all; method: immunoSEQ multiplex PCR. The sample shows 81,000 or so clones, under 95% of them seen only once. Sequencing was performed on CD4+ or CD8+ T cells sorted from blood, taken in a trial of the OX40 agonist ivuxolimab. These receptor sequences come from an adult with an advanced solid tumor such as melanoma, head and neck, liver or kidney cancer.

As DNA, the CDR3 is TGTGCCAGCAGCTTAGATTCTAGCTACGCTACTGAGCAGTTCTTC. The encoded protein is CASSLDSSYATEQFF. This chain connects TRBV11-2 to TRBJ2-1, with TRBD2 as a possible D gene (5 bases). The CDR3 spans 15 residues. Germline V CDR1 and CDR2: SGHAT, FQNNGV. V lost 0 bases to trimming and J lost 9 bases, with 15 bases between them.

The CDR3 reads CASSYSGSLGDEQFF. The CDR3 bases are TGTGCCAGCAGTTACTCGGGGTCCCTAGGGGATGAGCAGTTCTTC. This chain connects TRBV6-5 to TRBJ2-1; weak D call: TRBD1 (5 bases). The germline V and J ends were trimmed by 0 bases and 8 bases, with 14 bases remaining between them. Germline CDR1 is MNHEY and CDR2 is SVGAGI. The CDR3 loop spans 15 amino acids.

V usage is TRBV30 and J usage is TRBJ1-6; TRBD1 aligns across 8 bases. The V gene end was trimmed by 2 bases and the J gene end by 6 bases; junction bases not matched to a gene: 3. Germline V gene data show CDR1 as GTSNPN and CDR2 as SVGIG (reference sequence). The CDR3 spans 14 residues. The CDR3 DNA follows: TGTGCCTGGAGTCCGGGACAGGTTAATTCACCCCTCCACTTT. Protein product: CAWSPGQVNSPLHF.

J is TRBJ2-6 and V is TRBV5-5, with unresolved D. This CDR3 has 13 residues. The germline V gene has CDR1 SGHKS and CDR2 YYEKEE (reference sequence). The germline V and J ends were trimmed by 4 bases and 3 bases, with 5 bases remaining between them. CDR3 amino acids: CASSQYGANVLTF. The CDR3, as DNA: TGTGCCAGCAGCCAATATGGGGCCAACGTCCTGACTTTC.

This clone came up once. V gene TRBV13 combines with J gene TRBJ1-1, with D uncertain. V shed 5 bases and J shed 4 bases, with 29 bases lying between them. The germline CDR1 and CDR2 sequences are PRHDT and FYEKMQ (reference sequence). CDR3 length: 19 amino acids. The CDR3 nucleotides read TGTGCCAGCAGCCCCCACGGAGAGGGTCGATTAGGTGGTGGCACTGAAGCTTTCTTT. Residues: CASSPHGEGRLGGGTEAFF.

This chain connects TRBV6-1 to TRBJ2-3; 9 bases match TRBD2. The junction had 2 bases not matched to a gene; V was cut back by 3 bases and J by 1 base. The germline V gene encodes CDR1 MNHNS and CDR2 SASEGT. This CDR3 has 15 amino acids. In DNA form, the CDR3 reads TGTGCCAGCAGTGACGTAGCGGGAGGCACAGATACGCAGTATTTT. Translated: CASSDVAGGTDTQYF.

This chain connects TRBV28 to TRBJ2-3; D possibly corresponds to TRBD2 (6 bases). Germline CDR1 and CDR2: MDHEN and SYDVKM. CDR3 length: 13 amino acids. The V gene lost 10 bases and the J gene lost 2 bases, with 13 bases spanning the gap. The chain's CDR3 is CATQVAATDTQYF. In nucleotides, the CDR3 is TGTGCCACCCAGGTAGCGGCCACAGATACGCAGTATTTT.